The 10 T cell receptor beta chains given below trace back to one sample, sequenced in a study of shared clonotypes between healthy human individuals. Sequencing used immunoSEQ multiplex PCR; TCRdb keeps in-frame clones, though not all of them. The sample consists of about 1 million clones, 60% to 80% of them appearing once. Material: memory CD4+ T cells sorted from blood. Indicated subset: CD45RA-negative fraction. Source of these receptors: a young man in good health.

This chain uses TRBV10-1 with TRBJ2-2, with D unresolved. The CDR3 runs 12 residues. V gave up 1 base and J gave up 6 bases, with 3 bases separating them. Per the germline V gene, CDR1 is WNHNN and CDR2 is SYGVQD (reference sequence). CDR3 in amino acids: CASSELSGELFF. Written as DNA, the CDR3 is TGCGCCAGCAGTGAGTTGTCCGGGGAGCTGTTTTTT.

A word on this clone: The same CDR3 can be traced to other DNA sequences in this sample. The CDR3 DNA reads as TGTGCCAGCAGCTTGGGGGACAGGGGGGCAGATACGCAGTATTTT. Translating it yields CASSLGDRGADTQYF. The rearrangement uses TRBV5-4 and TRBJ2-3; 11 bases fit TRBD1. The CDR3 totals 15 residues. Trimming cost V 0 bases and J 4 bases; bases outside gene matches: 1. Germline V lookup: CDR1 SGHNT, CDR2 YYREEE (reference sequence).

This sequence joins TRBV7-9 and TRBJ1-4; D remains ambiguous. Trimming shortened V by 3 bases and J by 6 bases, and 8 bases separated the two germline ends. The germline gives CDR1 SEHNR, CDR2 FQNEAQ (reference sequence). This CDR3 is built from 13 residues. CDR3 DNA sequence: TGTGCCAGCAGCTTTGGGCGAGATGAAAAACTGTTTTTT. Translation: CASSFGRDEKLFF.

This chain links TRBV5-1 with TRBJ1-1; 7 nucleotides line up with TRBD1. The CDR3 length is 15 residues. V lost 4 bases to trimming and J lost 4 bases; unmatched junction nucleotides: 10. The germline V gene encodes CDR1 SGHRS and CDR2 YFSETQ. CDR3 in DNA: TGCGCCAGCAGCCCGGTGACAGGGTTAGGCACTGAAGCTTTCTTT. As protein: CASSPVTGLGTEAFF.

The gene calls are TRBV5-4 and TRBJ2-5; 7 nucleotides line up with TRBD2. The CDR3 loop spans 14 amino acids. The germline gives CDR1 SGHNT, CDR2 YYREEE (reference sequence). V lost 4 bases, J lost 1 base, and 4 bases stayed unmatched. CDR3 amino acids: CASSEAGLQETQYF. CDR3 DNA: TGTGCCAGCAGCGAAGCGGGGCTCCAAGAGACCCAGTACTTC.

The chain combines TRBV9 with TRBJ2-7; 9 nucleotides align to TRBD1. This CDR3 spans 16 amino acids. J lost 5 bases, V lost 4 bases, and 13 bases had no gene match. The germline V gene encodes CDR1 SGDLS and CDR2 YYNGEE. The CDR3 DNA reads as TGTGCCAGCAGCTCGGCTGTGGGACAGGGAACCGACGAGCAGTACTTC. This codes for CASSSAVGQGTDEQYF.

The rearrangement joins TRBV5-1 to TRBJ1-1; D gene unclear. CDR3 size: 14 residues. Deletions cut 2 bases from V and 8 bases from J, with 16 bases between. Germline V gene sequence: CDR1 SGHRS, CDR2 YFSETQ. The CDR3 DNA follows: TGCGCCAGCAGCTTCGAACTAGGGTACCCCGAAGCTTTCTTT. Its translation: CASSFELGYPEAFF.

The rearrangement joins TRBV30 to TRBJ1-2, with 11 bases fitting TRBD1. Germline V lookup: CDR1 GTSNPN, CDR2 SVGIG (reference sequence). V gave up 7 bases and J gave up 7 bases; unmatched junction bases: 8. The CDR3 covers 13 residues. The DNA of the CDR3 is TGTGCCTTAGCCCGGGACAGGGGGTCTGGCTACACCTTC. The encoded protein is CALARDRGSGYTF.

The V and J genes are TRBV19 and TRBJ2-7; D is perhaps TRBD1 (6 bases). CDR3 size: 14 residues. Trimming cost V 5 bases and J 5 bases, with 16 bases left between them. Germline CDR1 is LNHDA and CDR2 is SQIVND (reference sequence). CDR3 DNA sequence: TGTGCCAGTAGTTCCACAGGCAGGGGTGACGAGCAGTACTTC. Its translation: CASSSTGRGDEQYF. Complete variable domain (other parts from reference TRBV19 and TRBJ2-7): DGGITQSPKYLFRKEGQNVTLSCEQNLNHDAMYWYRQDPGQGLRLIYYSQIVNDFQKGDIAEGYSVSREKKESFPLTVTSAQKNPTAFYLCASSSTGRGDEQYFGPGTRLTVT.

The chain links TRBV7-8 to TRBJ1-2; no firm D call. Deletions cut 2 bases from V and 8 bases from J, with 15 bases between. CDR1 and CDR2 from the germline V gene are SGHVS and FQNEAQ. CDR3 length: 14 residues. The CDR3 sequence: CASSLYRALEGYTF. The CDR3 region has the DNA TGTGCCAGCAGCTTATACCGGGCCCTTGAGGGCTACACCTTC.